A selection of T cell receptor beta chains follows, all from one sample in a study of blood T cells in healthy people across ages. A single record per CDR3 protein comes from TCRdb applying MiXCR to the 5' RACE reads. The data hold 850,000 to 950,000 distinct CDR3 sequences, with about 28% observed a single time. What was sequenced was blood. All receptors derive from an elderly woman in good health. The conserved cysteine and the conserved F or W are not part of the CDR3 here.

>TRBV4-3|TRBJ2-2
ASSHPQGRVRTGELF
>TRBV12-3/TRBV12-4|TRBJ1-2
ASSRGVVGPDGYT
>TRBV7-9|TRBJ2-6
ASSPIGTGGSGANVLT
>TRBV6-2/TRBV6-3|TRBJ2-1
ASSYQGLAGGEQF
>TRBV11-3|TRBJ2-5
ASRLVPQETQY
>TRBV12-3/TRBV12-4|TRBJ2-3
ASILSGGRTDTQY
>TRBV3-1|TRBJ2-3
ASSQGVGNTDTQY
>TRBV6-2/TRBV6-3|TRBJ2-3
ASRLDGVDTQY
>TRBV6-2/TRBV6-3|TRBJ2-3
ASSYSTGGYSTDTQY
>TRBV18|TRBJ1-2
ASSPPQGYYGCT
>TRBV25-1|TRBJ2-1
ASSEPRGSWAYNEQF
>TRBV29-1|TRBJ1-1
SVVQTNTEAF
>TRBV9|TRBJ2-1
ASSDSTGYSHNEQF
>TRBV7-8|TRBJ2-4
ASRPEGSKNIQY
>TRBV6-2/TRBV6-3|TRBJ2-1
ASSPAFGRTTGQF
>TRBV7-3|TRBJ1-2
ASSLTGGQGEVNGYT
>TRBV3-1|TRBJ1-1
ASSGQGWGNTEAF
>TRBV4-3|TRBJ1-5
ASSHHRGGNQPQH
>TRBV24-1|TRBJ2-3
ATATDTDTQY
>TRBV5-5|TRBJ1-3
ASSLGRGSGNTIY
>TRBV20-1|TRBJ2-3
SASSVTASLNTDTQY
>TRBV20-1|TRBJ2-4
SARDPGGRSDEQY
>TRBV29-1|TRBJ2-7
SVRGRADKSSYKQY
>TRBV5-5|TRBJ1-4
ASSLVFSDRGRSANEKPF
>TRBV20-1|-
SARDTGDSRTYNEQY
>TRBV5-1|TRBJ2-5
ASSFVLAGEGETQY
>TRBV6-2/TRBV6-3|TRBJ1-5
ASSRSGVGGLQPQH
>TRBV25-1|TRBJ1-1
ASSGVDTEAF
>TRBV7-9|TRBJ2-5
ASSRYLGGGQETQY
>TRBV3-1|TRBJ1-2
ASSQASDLYGYI
>TRBV3-1|TRBJ2-1
ASSQDPSSYNEQF
>TRBV27|TRBJ2-7
ASSQTSGISYEQY
>TRBV5-1|TRBJ2-7
ASSYLRGLDTQEQY
>TRBV10-3|TRBJ2-1
AIRRGWDRGRDEQF
>TRBV7-2|TRBJ1-2
ASSLPGRTYGYT
>TRBV7-9|TRBJ2-7
ASRARLLYEQY
>TRBV7-2|TRBJ2-3
ASSLSRAGDTDTQY
>TRBV20-1|TRBJ2-4
SASGLLAKNIQY
>TRBV27|TRBJ2-5
ASSFGDRALETQY
>TRBV12-3/TRBV12-4|TRBJ1-2
ASSLGSGEIGGYT
>TRBV20-1|TRBJ1-6
SAPDRWSNSPLH
>TRBV12-3/TRBV12-4|TRBJ2-7
ASGLRTGSLYEQY
>TRBV20-1|TRBJ2-1
SAGTSGIREQF
>TRBV25-1|TRBJ1-4
ASSEYGKGGLKLF
>TRBV20-1|-
SARGRDIGYEQY
>TRBV25-1|TRBJ1-1
ASSTRLLGGEAF
>TRBV21-1|TRBJ2-7
ATAPRQGDYEQY
>TRBV5-1|TRBJ2-5
ASSLVSSGSVKTQY
>TRBV5-1|TRBJ2-7
ASSRLTGGYEQY
>TRBV5-1|TRBJ2-1
ASSWGGLPNEQF
>TRBV7-8|TRBJ2-7
ASSADRGYSYEQY
>TRBV4-2|TRBJ2-7
ASSQEGTSGPYEQY
>TRBV3-1|TRBJ2-5
ASSQNRGGETQY
>TRBV30|TRBJ1-1
AGTGGGYEAF
>TRBV10-3|TRBJ2-6
AISGQGAGANVLT
>TRBV9|TRBJ2-3
ASSLLGGQGDTQY
>TRBV27|TRBJ1-4
ASSLRGGRTDEKLF